These T cell receptor beta chains were read from a single sample in a study of early T cells in non-severe SARS-CoV-2 infection. One entry per CDR3 protein, called by TCRdb with MiXCR from the 5' RACE reads. The sample includes about 100,000 distinct CDR3 sequences, roughly 13% of them seen just once. Sample: whole blood. The source of these receptors is an adult who was a healthcare worker with PCR-confirmed SARS-CoV-2 infection or an uninfected control (not recorded which). The CDR3 runs from the conserved cysteine through the conserved F or W. Each record gives: clone size, J gene, D gene, V gene, CDR3 protein, CDR3 DNA. The D gene is left open where the match is weak. A clone size is listed for some rows: how often the clone was seen (once, few, many), or a class if it is expanded.

>many|TRBJ2-1|TRBD1|TRBV6-2/TRBV6-3
CASSPFAGTEYNEQFF
TGTGCCAGCAGCCCCTTCGCCGGGACAGAATACAATGAGCAGTTCTTC
>few|TRBJ1-2|TRBD1|TRBV20-1
CSARGADTLNYGYTF
TGCAGTGCCAGGGGGGCGGACACCTTAAACTATGGCTACACCTTC
>few|TRBJ2-2|.|TRBV20-1
CSASRGRSRAGELFF
TGCAGTGCTAGTCGAGGGCGGAGTAGGGCCGGGGAGCTGTTTTTT
>few|TRBJ2-3|.|TRBV18
CASSPRGSSFTDTQYF
TGTGCCAGCTCACCACGAGGTTCCAGCTTCACAGATACGCAGTATTTT
>.|TRBJ2-5|.|TRBV3-1
CASRGTTQETQYF
TGTGCCAGCAGAGGAACAACTCAAGAGACCCAGTACTTC
>few|TRBJ2-1|.|TRBV11-2
CASSLQGHNEQFF
TGTGCCAGCAGCTTACAGGGACACAATGAGCAGTTCTTC
>few|TRBJ2-2|TRBD2|TRBV12-3/TRBV12-4
CASSLVRLAGGQWPGELFF
TGTGCCAGCAGTTTGGTACGACTAGCGGGGGGGCAGTGGCCCGGGGAGCTGTTTTTT
>many|TRBJ2-2|.|TRBV9
CASSVASGIRTGELFF
TGTGCCAGCAGCGTAGCTTCAGGGATAAGGACCGGGGAGCTGTTTTTT
>many|TRBJ1-6|.|TRBV15
CATSRNRDTSRYPLHF
TGTGCCACCAGCAGAAACCGGGACACAAGCAGGTATCCCCTCCACTTT
>few|TRBJ1-6|.|TRBV11-2
CASSSTRTNSPLHF
TGTGCCAGCAGCTCGACAAGGACTAATTCACCCCTCCACTTT
>.|TRBJ2-5|.|TRBV11-2
CASSLEGAQYF
TGTGCCAGCAGCCTAGAAGGGGCCCAGTACTTC
>many|TRBJ2-7|.|TRBV5-4
CASSLGRSYEQYF
TGTGCCAGCAGCTTGGGTCGCTCCTACGAGCAGTACTTC
>.|TRBJ1-2|.|TRBV6-6
CASRDKGLFYTF
TGTGCCAGCAGAGACAAGGGACTGTTTTACACCTTC
>many|TRBJ1-2|TRBD1|TRBV29-1
CSVRQGASYGYTF
TGCAGCGTCCGACAGGGGGCTAGCTATGGCTACACCTTC
>many|TRBJ1-1|TRBD1|TRBV18
CASSPIDRGSTEAFF
TGTGCCAGCTCACCAATAGACAGGGGGAGCACTGAAGCTTTCTTT
>many|TRBJ1-5|.|TRBV4-3
CASSLGFNQPQHF
TGCGCCAGCAGCCTTGGGTTCAATCAGCCCCAGCATTTT
>many|TRBJ1-2|TRBD1|TRBV7-8
CASSSRPGGTGPGPTF
TGTGCCAGCAGCTCCCGCCCTGGAGGGACAGGCCCCGGCCCCACCTTC
>.|TRBJ2-4|TRBD1|TRBV7-3
CASSQGQGNIQYF
TGTGCCAGCAGCCAGGGACAGGGGAACATTCAGTACTTC
>.|TRBJ2-5|.|TRBV27
CASSTFPPGSGQETQYF
TGTGCCAGCAGTACCTTTCCCCCGGGGTCCGGGCAAGAGACCCAGTACTTC
>few|TRBJ1-3|.|TRBV29-1
CSGTGFAGNTIYF
TGCAGCGGTACAGGGTTTGCTGGAAACACCATATATTTT
>few|TRBJ1-5|.|TRBV20-1
CSASQGGNQPQHF
TGCAGTGCTAGTCAAGGGGGCAATCAGCCCCAGCATTTT
>.|TRBJ1-6|TRBD1|TRBV12-3/TRBV12-4
CASSPSGQVNSPLHF
TGTGCCAGCAGTCCCTCGGGACAGGTCAATTCACCCCTCCACTTT
>once|TRBJ1-1|.|TRBV18
CVSSAGVEAFF
TGTGTCAGCTCCGCAGGGGTTGAAGCTTTCTTT
>.|TRBJ1-1|.|TRBV6-5
CASSYGNHRNTEAFF
TGTGCCAGCAGTTACGGGAATCACAGGAACACTGAAGCTTTCTTT
>.|TRBJ2-5|.|TRBV3-1
CASSQEWFGALYF
TGTGCCAGCAGCCAAGAGTGGTTCGGGGCCCTATACTTC
>.|TRBJ1-3|.|TRBV9
CASSVGAWSGNTIYF
TGTGCCAGCAGCGTTGGGGCTTGGTCTGGAAACACCATATATTTT
>many|TRBJ2-5|.|TRBV6-1
CASSEAGTKTQYF
TGTGCCAGCAGTGAAGCGGGGACAAAGACCCAGTACTTC
>.|TRBJ2-1|.|TRBV12-3/TRBV12-4
CASSLGLGQFF
TGTGCCAGCAGTCTCGGACTCGGGCAGTTCTTC
>many|TRBJ2-1|.|TRBV5-1
CASSLRAVEVVNEQFF
TGCGCCAGCAGCTTGAGGGCTGTAGAGGTGGTCAATGAGCAGTTCTTC
>few|TRBJ2-1|.|TRBV3-1
CASSPPDRPRREQFF
TGTGCCAGCAGCCCCCCCGATCGGCCTCGCCGTGAGCAGTTCTTC
>.|TRBJ1-4|TRBD1|TRBV7-2
CASSLSSGQGSEKLFF
TGTGCCAGCAGCTTATCGTCAGGACAGGGAAGTGAAAAACTGTTTTTT
>.|TRBJ2-1|.|TRBV29-1
CSVVSNPGRSGNEQFF
TGCAGCGTTGTATCAAACCCGGGACGGTCCGGGAATGAGCAGTTCTTC
>many|TRBJ2-3|.|TRBV12-3/TRBV12-4
CASSFGPITDTQYF
TGTGCCAGCAGTTTCGGACCGATCACAGATACGCAGTATTTT
>many|TRBJ2-1|TRBD1|TRBV7-9
CASSPVKGAYNEQFF
TGTGCCAGCAGTCCTGTGAAGGGGGCGTACAATGAGCAGTTCTTC